This T cell receptor (beta chain) was captured by sequencing in a study of cytomegalovirus exposure and HLA in healthy donors. V lost 5 bases and J lost 5, with 13 bases in between. Germline CDR1 MNHNY, CDR2 SVGAGI (reference sequence). The CDR3 sequence is 14 residues long. It was with 60 Vbeta and 13 Jbeta primers that the PCR ran. Profiled with immunoSEQ multiplex PCR; TCRdb holds only in-frame clones, not every one. The sample lists around 130,000 clones, roughly 84% occurring once. This clone appeared a single time. The gene calls are TRBV6-6 and TRBJ1-5; D possibly corresponds to TRBD1 (6 bases). This receptor was obtained from a woman between 18 and 30 years old in good health and CMV-seropositive. The sample taken for sequencing was PBMCs. CDR3 loop: CASSRKGGDQPQHF. The CDR3 nucleotides are TGTGCCAGCAGTCGTAAAGGGGGGGATCAGCCCCAGCATTTT.